One and the same sample provided the 19 T cell receptor beta chains below, sequenced in a study of shared clonotypes between healthy human individuals. Assay used: immunoSEQ multiplex PCR; TCRdb lists only in-frame clones, some missing. The sample comprises some 1,400,000 clones, 96% of which are singletons, and over 1% rests with the top ten. The sample taken for sequencing was naive CD4+ T cells sorted from blood. Stated subset: CD45RA+ positively selected. Receptors were obtained from a young man in good health.

The chain couples TRBV9 to TRBJ2-6; D call uncertain. This CDR3 contains 13 residues. V lost 4 bases and J 4 bases, leaving 6 bases between the germline ends. Germline CDR1 reads SGDLS; CDR2 reads YYNGEE. The CDR3 sequence: CASSPPGANVLTF. The CDR3 bases are TGTGCCAGCAGCCCCCCGGGGGCCAACGTCCTGACTTTC.

The rearrangement uses TRBV19 and TRBJ2-7; TRBD2 agrees at 7 bases. Germline CDR1 reads LNHDA; CDR2 reads SQIVND (reference sequence). The J segment lost 1 base and the V segment lost 5 bases, leaving 8 bases of the junction unmatched. CDR3 length: 15 residues. CDR3 DNA: TGTGCCAGTAGTCCAGCACGGCGGGGGTCCTACGAGCAGTACTTC. Translation: CASSPARRGSYEQYF.

This clone was counted a single time. The chain combines TRBV28 with TRBJ2-7, with TRBD2 matching over 9 bases. The CDR3 is 16 amino acids. The V segment lost 3 bases and the J segment 2 bases; nucleotides outside the gene matches: 8. Germline values: CDR1 MDHEN, CDR2 SYDVKM. The CDR3 sequence: CASSFPGLAETYEQYF. The CDR3 nucleotides read TGTGCCAGCAGTTTTCCGGGACTAGCAGAGACCTACGAGCAGTACTTC. Complete variable domain (other parts from reference TRBV28 and TRBJ2-7): DVKVTQSSRYLVKRTGEKVFLECVQDMDHENMFWYRQDPGLGLRLIYFSYDVKMKEKGDIPEGYSVSREKKERFSLILESASTNQTSMYLCASSFPGLAETYEQYFGPGTRLTVT.

V usage is TRBV7-8 and J usage is TRBJ1-2; D remains ambiguous. V lost 2 bases and J 0 bases, leaving 10 bases between the germline ends. CDR3 size: 15 residues. From germline, CDR1 is SGHVS and CDR2 FQNEAQ. The CDR3 spells CASSLSEISNYGYTF. The CDR3, as DNA: TGTGCCAGCAGCTTAAGTGAGATCTCTAACTATGGCTACACCTTC.

V is TRBV15 and J is TRBJ2-5; D is undetermined. Trimming left V 0 bases short and J 9 bases short, with 8 bases between. Germline V gene sequence: CDR1 LNHNV, CDR2 YYDKDF (reference sequence). The CDR3 has 12 amino acids. The CDR3: CATSRDRTAQYF. CDR3 DNA: TGTGCCACCAGCAGAGATAGAACGGCCCAGTACTTC.

V and J are TRBV19 and TRBJ2-5; perhaps TRBD1 as D (5 bases). Germline assignment: CDR1 LNHDA and CDR2 SQIVND (reference sequence). The V end was cut by 7 bases, the J end by 5 bases, with 20 bases between. The CDR3 is made up of 15 amino acids. The CDR3 coding sequence is TGTGCCAGTACTTCAGGGCTAAACGAGTGGGAGACCCAGTACTTC. This sequence encodes CASTSGLNEWETQYF.

The rearrangement uses TRBV7-9 and TRBJ1-1, with D perhaps matching TRBD1 (6 bases). The CDR3 has 15 residues. Germline CDR1 SEHNR, CDR2 FQNEAQ (reference sequence). V lost 0 bases and J 4 bases, leaving 12 bases between the germline ends. DNA for the CDR3: TGTGCCAGCAGCTTAGCGTTACAGGGATTCACTGAAGCTTTCTTT. It specifies CASSLALQGFTEAFF.

This chain joins TRBV2 and TRBJ2-1; 9 bases agree with TRBD2. After removal of 8 bases from V and 2 bases from J, the junction contained 7 bases not matched to a gene. This CDR3 region has 15 residues. The germline gives CDR1 SNHLY, CDR2 FYNNEI. DNA of the CDR3: TGTGCCAGCGCCGGCGGGAGGGCCCCCTACAATGAGCAGTTCTTC. As protein: CASAGGRAPYNEQFF.

The chain has TRBV9 and TRBJ1-2, with D possibly TRBD1 on 6 matching bases. Trimming left V 4 bases short and J 10 bases short, with 14 bases between. There are 12 residues in the CDR3. Germline V CDR1 and CDR2: SGDLS, YYNGEE. The CDR3 nucleotides read TGTGCCAGCAGCCCCAAGGACAGTCACTACACCTTC. Translation gives CASSPKDSHYTF.

The chain joins TRBV11-2 to TRBJ2-6; 7 nucleotides line up with TRBD1. The length of the CDR3 is 18 residues. After removal of 4 bases from V and 0 bases from J, the junction contained 9 bases not matched to a gene. CDR1 and CDR2 (germline): SGHAT, FQNNGV. CDR3 protein: CASSSRTGTHSGANVLTF. The CDR3 nucleotides are TGTGCCAGCAGCTCAAGGACAGGTACTCACTCTGGGGCCAACGTCCTGACTTTC.

The gene calls are TRBV19 and TRBJ2-2, with no clear D. Germline CDR1 reads LNHDA; CDR2 reads SQIVND (reference sequence). Trimming stripped 10 bases from V and 4 bases from J, with 10 bases between. CDR3 length: 12 amino acids. The CDR3 coding sequence is TGTGCCACCAGGCTTACCACCGGGGAGCTGTTTTTT. Residues: CATRLTTGELFF. Looking up the rest from reference TRBV19 and TRBJ2-2 gives the full variable domain: DGGITQSPKYLFRKEGQNVTLSCEQNLNHDAMYWYRQDPGQGLRLIYYSQIVNDFQKGDIAEGYSVSREKKESFPLTVTSAQKNPTAFYLCATRLTTGELFFGEGSRLTVL.

The chain couples TRBV7-2 to TRBJ2-5, with D possibly called TRBD1 or TRBD2 (6 bases each). This CDR3 comprises 13 residues. The germline CDR1 and CDR2 sequences are SGHTA and FQGNSA. Trimming removed 4 bases at V and 9 bases at J, with 15 bases between. The CDR3 sequence: CASSSQPRGPQYF. The CDR3, as DNA: TGTGCCAGCAGCTCCCAACCCCGGGGGCCCCAGTACTTC.

The chain links TRBV25-1 to TRBJ1-1; the match to TRBD1 covers 8 bases. This CDR3 is 15 amino acids long. V gave up 4 bases and J gave up 5 bases; unmatched junction bases: 9. The germline CDR1 and CDR2 sequences are MGHDK and SYGVNS. CDR3 in amino acids: CASSATGGGKTEAFF. The CDR3 DNA is TGTGCCAGCAGTGCAACAGGGGGTGGAAAAACTGAAGCTTTCTTT.

This rearrangement joins TRBV28 to TRBJ2-1, with 10 bases lining up with TRBD2. This CDR3 comprises 17 residues. The germline V gene encodes CDR1 MDHEN and CDR2 SYDVKM. V trimming: 6 bases; J trimming: 2 bases; junction bases outside the gene matches: 10. The CDR3 spells CASRDHSGRPTYNEQFF. The CDR3 nucleotides are TGTGCCAGCAGGGATCATAGCGGGAGGCCTACCTACAATGAGCAGTTCTTC.

Points on this clone: Other nucleotide sequences from this sample produce the same CDR3. The chain joins TRBV18 to TRBJ2-3; 7 positions match TRBD2. With 2 bases clipped from V and 0 bases from J, the junction kept 2 bases outside the gene matches. CDR1 KGHSH and CDR2 LQKENI come from the germline V gene. The CDR3 length is 15 residues. The CDR3 protein is CASSPGSGSTDTQYF. Here the CDR3 DNA reads TGTGCCAGCTCACCAGGTAGCGGGAGCACAGATACGCAGTATTTT.

The chain has TRBV6-6 and TRBJ2-2; D unresolved. Per germline, CDR1 MNHNY and CDR2 SVGAGI (reference sequence). The CDR3 sequence is 13 residues long. Trimming pared 3 bases from V and 1 base from J, leaving 3 bases between. The CDR3 region is CASSYMNTGELFF. For the CDR3, the DNA is TGTGCCAGCAGTTATATGAACACCGGGGAGCTGTTTTTT.

The rearrangement uses TRBV6-6 and TRBJ2-3, with 9 positions matching TRBD2. The CDR3 extends over 16 amino acids. Looked up from germline, CDR1 is MNHNY and CDR2 is SVGAGI (reference sequence). V lost 5 bases to trimming and J lost 1 base; unmatched junction nucleotides: 7. The CDR3 loop reads CASSRGLATGTDTQYF. The DNA for the CDR3 is TGTGCCAGCAGTCGCGGACTAGCGACGGGCACAGATACGCAGTATTTT.

The J gene is TRBJ2-6, the V gene TRBV19; D is unclear. The V end was cut by 6 bases, the J end by 2 bases, with 8 bases between. CDR3 length: 14 amino acids. CDR1 LNHDA and CDR2 SQIVND come from the germline V gene (reference sequence). CDR3: CASRFRTGANVLTF. For the CDR3, the DNA is TGTGCCAGTAGATTCCGAACTGGGGCCAACGTCCTGACTTTC.

V and J are TRBV7-9 and TRBJ2-6; possibly TRBD1 or TRBD2 for D (5 bases each). The CDR3 is 17 residues long. Germline-derived CDR1 and CDR2 are SEHNR and FQNEAQ (reference sequence). V dropped 4 bases and J dropped 0 bases, with 13 bases sitting between them. CDR3 nucleotide sequence: TGTGCCAGCAGCTACCGGGACGGAGACTCTGGGGCCAACGTCCTGACTTTC. Translation gives CASSYRDGDSGANVLTF.